The present T cell receptor (beta chain) was sequenced within a study of OX40 agonist ivuxolimab in advanced cancers. Libraries were prepared by immunoSEQ multiplex PCR; TCRdb keeps only in-frame clonotypes and omits some of them. Altogether under 40,000 clones are present, roughly 76% being singletons, with the ten largest covering less than 25%. Sample: CD4+ or CD8+ T cells sorted from blood, taken in a trial of the OX40 agonist ivuxolimab. This TCR was recovered from an adult with an advanced solid tumor such as melanoma, head and neck, liver or kidney cancer.

The CDR3 sequence is CASSEELGQGNEQFF. Here the CDR3 DNA reads TGTGCCAGCAGTGAAGAGTTAGGACAGGGGAATGAGCAGTTCTTC. V and J are TRBV25-1 and TRBJ2-1; 9 bases map to TRBD1. The CDR3 sequence is 15 residues long. Germline trimming cut 2 bases from V and 7 bases from J; bases unmatched to any gene: 6. Germline-derived CDR1 and CDR2 are MGHDK and SYGVNS.